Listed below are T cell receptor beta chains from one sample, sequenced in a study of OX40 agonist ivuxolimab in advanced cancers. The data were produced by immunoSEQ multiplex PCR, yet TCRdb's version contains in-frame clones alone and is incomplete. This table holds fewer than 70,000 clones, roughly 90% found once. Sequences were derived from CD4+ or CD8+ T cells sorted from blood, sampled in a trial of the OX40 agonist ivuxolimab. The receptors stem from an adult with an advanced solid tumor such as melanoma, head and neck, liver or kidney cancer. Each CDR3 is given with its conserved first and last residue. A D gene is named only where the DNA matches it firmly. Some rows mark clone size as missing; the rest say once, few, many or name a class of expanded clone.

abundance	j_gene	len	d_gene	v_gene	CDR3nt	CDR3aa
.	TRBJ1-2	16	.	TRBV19	TGTGCCAGTAGTAGCCCCCGTGTGCGGGGCAACTATGGCTACACCTTC	CASSSPRVRGNYGYTF
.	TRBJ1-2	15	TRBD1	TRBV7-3	TGTGCCAGCAGCACGGACAGGGGGCCCCCCTATGGCTACACCTTC	CASSTDRGPPYGYTF
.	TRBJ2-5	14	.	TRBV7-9	TGTGCCAGCAGCGAACAGGGCCCCTCAGAGACCCAGTACTTC	CASSEQGPSETQYF
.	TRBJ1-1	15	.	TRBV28	TGTGCCAGCAGTTTTCCCGGAGCTAGGAACACTGAAGCTTTCTTT	CASSFPGARNTEAFF
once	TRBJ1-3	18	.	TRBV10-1	TGCGCCAGCAGTGAGGGGGGACACTTAACGACCTCTGGAAACACCATATATTTT	CASSEGGHLTTSGNTIYF
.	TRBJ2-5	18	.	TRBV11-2	TGTGCCAGCAGCTTAGATGGTGGAGCAGGGGGGGGGCAAGAGACCCAGTACTTC	CASSLDGGAGGGQETQYF
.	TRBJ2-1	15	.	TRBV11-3	TGTGCCAGCAGCAAGTCCCTAAAAGAAGTCAATGAGCAGTTCTTC	CASSKSLKEVNEQFF
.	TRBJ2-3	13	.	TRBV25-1	TGTGCCAGCAGCCCAGAGGGAACAGATACGCAGTATTTT	CASSPEGTDTQYF
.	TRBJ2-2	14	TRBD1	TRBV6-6	TGTGCCAGCAGGGACAGGGGGCCGACCGGGGAGCTGTTTTTT	CASRDRGPTGELFF
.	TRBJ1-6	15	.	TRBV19	TGTGCCAGTAGTATAGTCGACAGTTATAATTCACCCCTCCACTTT	CASSIVDSYNSPLHF
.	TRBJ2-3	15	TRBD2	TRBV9	TGTGCCAGCAGCGTAGGGGGACTAGCCTCGGATACGCAGTATTTT	CASSVGGLASDTQYF
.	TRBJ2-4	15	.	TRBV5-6	TGTGCCAGCAGCTTACCCACAAGGGCCAAAAACATTCAGTACTTC	CASSLPTRAKNIQYF
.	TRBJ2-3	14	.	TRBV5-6	TGTGCCAGCAGCTTGGCCGGGGGCACAGATACGCAGTATTTT	CASSLAGGTDTQYF
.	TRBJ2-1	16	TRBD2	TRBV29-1	TGCAGCGTTTCCGGACTAGCCACCAGCTCCTACAATGAGCAGTTCTTC	CSVSGLATSSYNEQFF